The clone carrying this T cell receptor (beta chain) was observed a single time. A much larger clone lies a single base off, so this may be a read error. TCR beta libraries were built from RNA through three nested multiplex PCR rounds using modified ARM-PCR. MiXCR, applied by TCRdb to the multiplex PCR reads, yields one record per CDR3 protein. The table has around 15,000 distinct CDR3 sequences, more than 65% seen once. The sample belongs to a study of tumor-infiltrating lymphocytes in glioblastoma multiforme. Trimming took off 4 bases at V and 10 bases at J, with 20 bases between the two ends. CDR3 length: 14 amino acids. Germline V CDR1 and CDR2: ENHRY, SYGVKD.

The origin of this receptor is a male donor with glioblastoma. This chain uses TRBV10-3 with TRBJ2-7, with D possibly being TRBD1 or TRBD2 (5 bases each). The source material was brain tumor tissue. The CDR3 DNA sequence: TGTGCCATCAGTGGGGACCTAGCCAAAAACACTCAGTACTTC. Translation: CAISGDLAKNTQYF.